This T cell receptor beta chain came from a study of blood T cell repertoires in COVID-19. Turning to the study itself: Some COVID-19 samples were acute and others convalescent; all came from the United States, Italy and Spain.

In germline, CDR1 is MNHEY, CDR2 SMNVEV (reference sequence). Trimming took off 0 bases at V and 6 bases at J, with 12 bases between the two ends. The CDR3 extends over 14 amino acids. As originally analysed: Reference gene primers were amplified, and this amplification served to estimate nucleated cell counts. Profiled with immunoSEQ multiplex PCR; TCRdb holds only in-frame clones, not every one. The V and J calls and clone size were taken over from that table, and D and trimming were inferred from the DNA. The sample yields over 150,000 clones, approximately 83% seen once. V usage is TRBV27 and J usage is TRBJ2-7; maybe TRBD2 (6 bases). The receptor comes from a woman aged 60-75 years with acute or convalescent COVID-19. Material: peripheral blood. CDR3 in DNA: TGTGCCAGCAGTTTATCGGGGGGAGGCTTCGAGCAGTACTTC. This encodes CASSLSGGGFEQYF.